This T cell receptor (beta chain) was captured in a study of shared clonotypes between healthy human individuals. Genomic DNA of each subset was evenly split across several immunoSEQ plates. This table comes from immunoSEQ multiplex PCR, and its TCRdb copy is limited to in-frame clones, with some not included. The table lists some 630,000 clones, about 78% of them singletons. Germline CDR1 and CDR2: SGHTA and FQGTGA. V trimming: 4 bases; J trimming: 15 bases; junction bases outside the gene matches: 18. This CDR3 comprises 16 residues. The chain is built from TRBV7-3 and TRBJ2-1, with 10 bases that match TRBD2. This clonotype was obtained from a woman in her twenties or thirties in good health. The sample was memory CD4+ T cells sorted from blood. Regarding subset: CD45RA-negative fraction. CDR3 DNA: TGTGCCAGCAGCTCCAGTGCCCTCACGATAGCGGGAGGATGGTTCTTC. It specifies CASSSSALTIAGGWFF.